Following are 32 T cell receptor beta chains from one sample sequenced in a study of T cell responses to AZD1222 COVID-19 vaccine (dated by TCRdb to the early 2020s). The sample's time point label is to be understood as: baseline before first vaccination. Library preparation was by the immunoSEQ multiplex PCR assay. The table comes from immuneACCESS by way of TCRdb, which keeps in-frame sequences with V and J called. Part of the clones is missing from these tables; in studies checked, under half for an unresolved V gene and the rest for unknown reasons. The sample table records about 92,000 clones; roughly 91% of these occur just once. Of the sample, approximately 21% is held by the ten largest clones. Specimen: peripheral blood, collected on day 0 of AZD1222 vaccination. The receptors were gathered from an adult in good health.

In DNA form, the CDR3 reads TGTGCCAGCAGCTTAGGCTCTCTCGGGAATCAGCCCCAGCATTTT. Translation gives CASSLGSLGNQPQHF. The rearrangement links TRBV7-2 to TRBJ1-5; no definite D call. Germline V lookup: CDR1 SGHTA, CDR2 FQGNSA. The CDR3 spans 15 residues. Trimming shortened V by 1 base and J by 4 bases, and 11 bases separated the two germline ends. Filled out from reference TRBV7-2 and TRBJ1-5, the complete variable domain reads GAGVSQSPSNKVTEKGKDVELRCDPISGHTALYWYRQSLGQGLEFLIYFQGNSAPDKSGLPSDRFSAERTGGSVSTLTIQRTQQEDSAVYLCASSLGSLGNQPQHFGDGTRLSIL.

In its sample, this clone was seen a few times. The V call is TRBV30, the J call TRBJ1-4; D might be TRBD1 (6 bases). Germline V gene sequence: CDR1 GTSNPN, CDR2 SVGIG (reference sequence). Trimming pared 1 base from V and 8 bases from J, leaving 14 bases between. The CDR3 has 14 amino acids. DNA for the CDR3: TGTGCCTGGAGTGCCAGGGGAATTGGCGAAAAACTGTTTTTT. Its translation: CAWSARGIGEKLFF. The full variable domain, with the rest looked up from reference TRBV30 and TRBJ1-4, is SQTIHQWPATLVQPVGSPLSLECTVEGTSNPNLYWYRQAAGRGLQLLFYSVGIGQISSEVPQNLSASRPQDRQFILSSKKLLLSDSGFYLCAWSARGIGEKLFFGSGTQLSVL.

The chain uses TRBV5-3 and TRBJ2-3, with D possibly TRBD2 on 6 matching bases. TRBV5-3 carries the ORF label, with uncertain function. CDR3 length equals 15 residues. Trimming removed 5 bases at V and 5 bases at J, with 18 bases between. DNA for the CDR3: TGTGCCAGAAGTTCCGTGGGCGGGGCGGGAGATACGCAGTATTTT. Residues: CARSSVGGAGDTQYF.

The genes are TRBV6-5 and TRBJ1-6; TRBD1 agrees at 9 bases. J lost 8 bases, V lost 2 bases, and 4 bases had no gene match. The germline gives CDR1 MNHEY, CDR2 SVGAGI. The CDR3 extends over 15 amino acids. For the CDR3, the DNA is TGTGCCAGCAGTTACGGCGGGACAGGGTATTCACCCCTCCACTTT. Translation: CASSYGGTGYSPLHF.

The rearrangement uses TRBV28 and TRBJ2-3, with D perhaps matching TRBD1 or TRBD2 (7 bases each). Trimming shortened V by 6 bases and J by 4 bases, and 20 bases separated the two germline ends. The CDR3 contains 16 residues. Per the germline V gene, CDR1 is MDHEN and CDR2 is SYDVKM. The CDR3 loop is CASSDPRGGVADTQYF. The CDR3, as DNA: TGTGCCAGCAGCGACCCCAGGGGGGGTGTGGCAGATACGCAGTATTTT.

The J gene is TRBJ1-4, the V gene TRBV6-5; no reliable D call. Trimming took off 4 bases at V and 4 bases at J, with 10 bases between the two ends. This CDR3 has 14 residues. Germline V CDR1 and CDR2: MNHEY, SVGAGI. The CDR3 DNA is TGTGCCAGCAGTTCGACGGTTAATAATGAAAAACTGTTTTTT. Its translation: CASSSTVNNEKLFF.

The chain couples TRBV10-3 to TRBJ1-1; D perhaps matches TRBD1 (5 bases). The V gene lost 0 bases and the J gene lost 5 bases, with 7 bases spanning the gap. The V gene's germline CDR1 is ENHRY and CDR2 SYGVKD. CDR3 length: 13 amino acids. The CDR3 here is CAISESGVTEAFF. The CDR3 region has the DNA TGTGCCATCAGTGAGTCAGGGGTGACTGAAGCTTTCTTT.

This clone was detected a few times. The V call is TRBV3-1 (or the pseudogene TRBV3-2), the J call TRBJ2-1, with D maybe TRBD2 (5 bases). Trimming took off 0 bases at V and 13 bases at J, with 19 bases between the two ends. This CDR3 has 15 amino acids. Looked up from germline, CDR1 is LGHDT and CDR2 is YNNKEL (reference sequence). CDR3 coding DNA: TGTGCCAGCAGCCAAGATCCCCGGATCGGCGGGTTTCAGTTCTTC. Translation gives CASSQDPRIGGFQFF.

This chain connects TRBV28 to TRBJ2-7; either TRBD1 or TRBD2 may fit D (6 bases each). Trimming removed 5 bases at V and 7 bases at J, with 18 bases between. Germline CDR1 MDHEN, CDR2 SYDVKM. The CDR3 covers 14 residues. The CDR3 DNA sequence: TGTGCCAGCAGTCCGGGGGCCGATCAGGGGGAGCAGTACTTC. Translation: CASSPGADQGEQYF. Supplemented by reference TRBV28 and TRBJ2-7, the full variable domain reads DVKVTQSSRYLVKRTGEKVFLECVQDMDHENMFWYRQDPGLGLRLIYFSYDVKMKEKGDIPEGYSVSREKKERFSLILESASTNQTSMYLCASSPGADQGEQYFGPGTRLTVT.

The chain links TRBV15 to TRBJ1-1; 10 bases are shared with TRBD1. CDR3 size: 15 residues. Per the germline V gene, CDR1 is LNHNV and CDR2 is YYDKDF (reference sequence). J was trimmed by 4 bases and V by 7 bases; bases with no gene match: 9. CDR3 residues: CATTPWTGGSTEAFF. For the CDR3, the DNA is TGTGCCACCACCCCTTGGACAGGGGGAAGCACTGAAGCTTTCTTT.

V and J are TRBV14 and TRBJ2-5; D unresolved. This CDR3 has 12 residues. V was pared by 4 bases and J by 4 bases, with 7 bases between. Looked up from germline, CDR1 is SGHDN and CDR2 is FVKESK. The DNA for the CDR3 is TGTGCCAGCAGCCGTCGAGGAGAGACCCAGTACTTC. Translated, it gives CASSRRGETQYF.

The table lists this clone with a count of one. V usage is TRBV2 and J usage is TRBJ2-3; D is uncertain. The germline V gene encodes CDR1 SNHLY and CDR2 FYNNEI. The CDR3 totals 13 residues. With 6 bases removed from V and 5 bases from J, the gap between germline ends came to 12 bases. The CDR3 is CASSPALGDTQYF. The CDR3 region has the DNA TGTGCCAGCAGCCCAGCCCTGGGAGATACGCAGTATTTT.

The CDR3 protein is CASSPAGGDPYEQYF. CDR3 coding DNA: TGTGCCAGCAGTCCAGCGGGGGGCGACCCCTACGAGCAGTACTTC. The V gene is TRBV7-6, the J gene TRBJ2-7; TRBD2 matches at 9 bases. J lost 2 bases, V lost 6 bases, and 8 bases had no gene match. The CDR3 is made up of 15 amino acids. Per germline, CDR1 SGHVS and CDR2 FNYEAQ.

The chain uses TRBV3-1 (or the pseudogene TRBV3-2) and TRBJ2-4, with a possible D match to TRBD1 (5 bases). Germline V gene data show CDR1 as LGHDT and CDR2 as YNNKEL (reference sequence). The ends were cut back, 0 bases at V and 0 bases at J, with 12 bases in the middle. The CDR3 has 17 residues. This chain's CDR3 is CASSQDHGRAAKNIQYF. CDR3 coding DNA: TGTGCCAGCAGCCAAGATCACGGCAGGGCAGCCAAAAACATTCAGTACTTC.

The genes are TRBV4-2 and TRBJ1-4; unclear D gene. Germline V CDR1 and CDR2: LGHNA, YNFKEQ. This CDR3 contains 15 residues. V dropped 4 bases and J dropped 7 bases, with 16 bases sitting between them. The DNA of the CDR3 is TGTGCCAGCAGCCCATCGACCATAGTCGGTGAAAAACTGTTTTTT. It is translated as CASSPSTIVGEKLFF.

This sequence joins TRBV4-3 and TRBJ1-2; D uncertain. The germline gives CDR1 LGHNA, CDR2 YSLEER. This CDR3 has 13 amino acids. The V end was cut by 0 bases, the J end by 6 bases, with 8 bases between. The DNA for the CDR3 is TGCGCCAGCAGCCAAGATCCCTTTAATGGCTACACCTTC. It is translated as CASSQDPFNGYTF.

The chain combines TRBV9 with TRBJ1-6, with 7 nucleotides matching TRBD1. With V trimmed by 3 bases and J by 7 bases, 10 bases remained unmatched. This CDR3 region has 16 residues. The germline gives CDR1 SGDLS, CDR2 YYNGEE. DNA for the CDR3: TGTGCCAGCAGCGCCCCAGGGGGATTGGAAAATTCACCCCTCCACTTT. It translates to CASSAPGGLENSPLHF.

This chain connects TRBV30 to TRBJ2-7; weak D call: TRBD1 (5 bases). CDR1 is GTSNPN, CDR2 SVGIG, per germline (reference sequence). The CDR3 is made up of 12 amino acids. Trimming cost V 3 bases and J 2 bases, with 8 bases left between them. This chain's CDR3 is CAWSSTAYEQYF. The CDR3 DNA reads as TGTGCCTGGAGCTCGACAGCCTACGAGCAGTACTTC.

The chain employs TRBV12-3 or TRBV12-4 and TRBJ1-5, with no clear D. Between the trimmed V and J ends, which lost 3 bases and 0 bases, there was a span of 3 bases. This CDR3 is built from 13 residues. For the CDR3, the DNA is TGTGCCAGCAGTTTGCGTAGCAATCAGCCCCAGCATTTT. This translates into CASSLRSNQPQHF.

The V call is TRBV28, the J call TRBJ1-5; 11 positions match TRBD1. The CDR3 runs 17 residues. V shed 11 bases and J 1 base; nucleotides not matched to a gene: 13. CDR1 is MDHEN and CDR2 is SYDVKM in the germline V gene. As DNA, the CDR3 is TGTGCCGAGAGTTCGGGACAGGGGGTTGGGAGCAATCAGCCCCAGCATTTT. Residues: CAESSGQGVGSNQPQHF.

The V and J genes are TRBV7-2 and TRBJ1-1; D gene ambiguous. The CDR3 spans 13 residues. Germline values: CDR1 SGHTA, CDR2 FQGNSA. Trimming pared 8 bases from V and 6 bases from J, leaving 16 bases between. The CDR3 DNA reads TGTGCCAGCGGATATGGTGGGCTTCCTGAAGCTTTCTTT. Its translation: CASGYGGLPEAFF. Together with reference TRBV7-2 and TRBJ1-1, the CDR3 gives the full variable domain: GAGVSQSPSNKVTEKGKDVELRCDPISGHTALYWYRQSLGQGLEFLIYFQGNSAPDKSGLPSDRFSAERTGGSVSTLTIQRTQQEDSAVYLCASGYGGLPEAFFGQGTRLTVV.

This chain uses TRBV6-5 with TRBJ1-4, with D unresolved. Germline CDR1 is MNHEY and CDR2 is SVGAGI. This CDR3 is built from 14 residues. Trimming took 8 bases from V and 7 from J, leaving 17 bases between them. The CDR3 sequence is CASSRVAAGEKLFF. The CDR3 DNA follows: TGTGCCAGCTCCCGGGTGGCAGCGGGTGAAAAACTGTTTTTT.

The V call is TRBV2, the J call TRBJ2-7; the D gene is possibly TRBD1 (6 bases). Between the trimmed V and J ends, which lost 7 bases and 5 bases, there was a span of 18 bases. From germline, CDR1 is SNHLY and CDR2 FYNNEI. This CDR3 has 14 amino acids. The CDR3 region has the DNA TGTGCCAGCACCGCCTTAGGGGGAACCAACGAGCAGTACTTC. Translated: CASTALGGTNEQYF. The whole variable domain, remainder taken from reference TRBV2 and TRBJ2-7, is EPEVTQTPSHQVTQMGQEVILRCVPISNHLYFYWYRQILGQKVEFLVSFYNNEISEKSEIFDDQFSVERPDGSNFTLKIRSTKLEDSAMYFCASTALGGTNEQYFGPGTRLTVT.

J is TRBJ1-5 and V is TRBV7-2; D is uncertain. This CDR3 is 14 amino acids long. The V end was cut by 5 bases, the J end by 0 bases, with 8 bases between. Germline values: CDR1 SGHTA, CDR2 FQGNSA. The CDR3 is CASSLHYSNQPQHF. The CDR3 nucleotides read TGTGCCAGCAGCCTTCATTATAGCAATCAGCCCCAGCATTTT.

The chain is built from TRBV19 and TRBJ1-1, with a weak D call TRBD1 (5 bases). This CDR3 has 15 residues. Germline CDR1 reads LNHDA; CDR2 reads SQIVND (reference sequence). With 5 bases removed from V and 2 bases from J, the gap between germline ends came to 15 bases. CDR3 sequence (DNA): TGTGCCAGTAGTGCCCTCGACAGCGTCAACACTGAAGCTTTCTTT. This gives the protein CASSALDSVNTEAFF.

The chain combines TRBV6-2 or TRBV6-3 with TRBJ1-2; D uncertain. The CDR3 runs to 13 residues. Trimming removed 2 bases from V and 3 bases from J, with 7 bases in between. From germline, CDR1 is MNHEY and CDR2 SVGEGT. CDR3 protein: CASSYREDYGYTF. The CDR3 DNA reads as TGTGCCAGCAGTTACAGGGAGGACTATGGCTACACCTTC.

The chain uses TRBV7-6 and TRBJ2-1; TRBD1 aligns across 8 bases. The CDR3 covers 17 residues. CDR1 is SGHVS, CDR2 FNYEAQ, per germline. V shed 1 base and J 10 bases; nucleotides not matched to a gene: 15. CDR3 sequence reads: CASSLVGQGIPVREQFF. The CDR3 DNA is TGTGCCAGCAGCTTAGTTGGACAGGGTATCCCAGTACGGGAGCAGTTCTTC.

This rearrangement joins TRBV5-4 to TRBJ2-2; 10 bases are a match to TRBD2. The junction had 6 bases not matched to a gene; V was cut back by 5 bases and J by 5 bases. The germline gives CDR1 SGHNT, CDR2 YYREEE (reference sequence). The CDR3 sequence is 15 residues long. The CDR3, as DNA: TGTGCCAGCAGAAGAGCGGGGGGGCGTACCGGGGAGCTGTTTTTT. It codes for CASRRAGGRTGELFF.

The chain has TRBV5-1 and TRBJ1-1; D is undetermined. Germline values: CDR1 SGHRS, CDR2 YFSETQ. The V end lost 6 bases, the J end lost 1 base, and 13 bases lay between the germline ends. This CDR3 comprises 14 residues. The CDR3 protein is CASTLQPSNTEAFF. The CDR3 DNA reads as TGCGCCAGCACCTTACAGCCCTCGAACACTGAAGCTTTCTTT.

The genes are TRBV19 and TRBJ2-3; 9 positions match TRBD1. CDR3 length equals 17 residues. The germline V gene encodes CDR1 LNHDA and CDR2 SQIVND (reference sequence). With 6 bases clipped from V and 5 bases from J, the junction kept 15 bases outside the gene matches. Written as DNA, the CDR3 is TGTGCCAGTAGCCGTAAATCGGGACAGGGTGGACTAGATACGCAGTATTTT. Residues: CASSRKSGQGGLDTQYF. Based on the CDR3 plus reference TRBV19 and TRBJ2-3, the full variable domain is DGGITQSPKYLFRKEGQNVTLSCEQNLNHDAMYWYRQDPGQGLRLIYYSQIVNDFQKGDIAEGYSVSREKKESFPLTVTSAQKNPTAFYLCASSRKSGQGGLDTQYFGPGTRLTVL.

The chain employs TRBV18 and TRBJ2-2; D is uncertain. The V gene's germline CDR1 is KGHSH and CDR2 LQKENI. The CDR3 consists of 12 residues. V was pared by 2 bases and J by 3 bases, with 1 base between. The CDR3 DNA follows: TGTGCCAGCTCACCAGACACCGGGGAGCTGTTTTTT. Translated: CASSPDTGELFF.

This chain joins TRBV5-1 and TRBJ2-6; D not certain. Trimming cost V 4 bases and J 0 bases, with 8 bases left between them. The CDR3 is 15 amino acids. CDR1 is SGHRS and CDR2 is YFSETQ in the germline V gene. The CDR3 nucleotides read TGCGCCAGCAGCCAGAGAAACTCTGGGGCCAACGTCCTGACTTTC. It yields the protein CASSQRNSGANVLTF.